The next 14 T cell receptor beta chains were all read from a single sample in a study of T cells in Graves' hyperthyroidism and ophthalmopathy. Researchers amplified the TCR beta CDR3 regions from RNA transcripts. The HTBI primer set was used in a first-round RT-PCR of the TCR CDR3. One entry per CDR3 protein, called by TCRdb with MiXCR from the multiplex PCR reads. The sample lists a few hundred thousand distinct CDR3 sequences; under 60% were seen once. Sequencing was carried out using peripheral blood or thyroid tissue (not recorded which). The source is a young woman with Graves' hyperthyroidism.

In its sample, this clonotype was seen many times. V usage is TRBV7-9 and J usage is TRBJ2-6, with D hard to call. V lost 1 base, J lost 0 bases, and 10 bases lay in between. In germline, CDR1 is SEHNR, CDR2 FQNEAQ (reference sequence). This CDR3 has 17 residues. CDR3 sequence reads: CASSLVKQNSGANVLTF. DNA for the CDR3: TGTGCCAGCAGCTTAGTGAAACAGAACTCTGGGGCCAACGTCCTGACTTTC. Looking up the rest from reference TRBV7-9 and TRBJ2-6 gives the full variable domain: DTGVSQNPRHKITKRGQNVTFRCDPISEHNRLYWYRQTLGQGPEFLTYFQNEAQLEKSRLLSDRFSAERPKGSFSTLEIQRTEQGDSAMYLCASSLVKQNSGANVLTFGAGSRLTVL.

The table lists this clonotype with many counts. CDR3 region: CASSQTGGTYGYTF. The CDR3, as DNA: TGCGCCAGCAGCCAAACAGGGGGCACCTATGGCTACACCTTC. This chain uses TRBV4-3 with TRBJ1-2; TRBD1 aligns across 9 bases. The trim removed 2 bases at V and 4 bases at J, leaving 2 bases unmatched. In germline, CDR1 is LGHNA, CDR2 YSLEER. The CDR3 runs to 14 residues.

As regards this clonotype: The junction departs from the called germline gene at one end, perhaps through a read error. The chain links TRBV29-1 to TRBJ1-6; TRBD1 is a possible D gene (5 bases). From germline, CDR1 is SQVTM and CDR2 ANQGSEA. This CDR3 is 10 amino acids long. In DNA form, the CDR3 reads TGCAGGTCCACAGGTGGGACCCAGTACTTT. Translating gives CRSTGGTQYF.

This clonotype has a handful of counts. The V and J genes are TRBV4-1 and TRBJ1-3; D uncertain. This CDR3 comprises 17 residues. Germline CDR1 MGHRA, CDR2 YSYEKL. V lost 2 bases and J lost 3, with 17 bases in between. In DNA form, the CDR3 reads TGCGCCAGCAGCCAACTCCCTCCGGGAACCTTTGGAAACACCATATATTTT. This encodes CASSQLPPGTFGNTIYF.

As DNA, the CDR3 is TGTGCCATCACCAAGACTAGCGCGGGGGATGAGCAGTACTTC. Protein product: CAITKTSAGDEQYF. The rearrangement joins TRBV10-3 to TRBJ2-7; 8 bases agree with TRBD2. The junction had 12 bases not matched to a gene; V was cut back by 7 bases and J by 7 bases. The CDR3 totals 14 residues. Germline V gene data show CDR1 as ENHRY and CDR2 as SYGVKD.

This clonotype was seen repeatedly, ten times or more. The rearrangement joins TRBV7-8 to TRBJ1-1; 11 bases are a match to TRBD1. Unmatched junction bases numbered 12, after V lost 5 bases and J lost 4 bases. The CDR3 covers 17 residues. Germline V CDR1 and CDR2: SGHVS, FQNEAQ. The CDR3 is CASSIRDRGDVFTEAFF. CDR3 in DNA: TGTGCCAGCAGCATCCGGGACAGGGGGGATGTATTCACTGAAGCTTTCTTT.

The chain employs TRBV29-1 and TRBJ2-5, with 16 bases aligning to TRBD2. Germline V gene data show CDR1 as SQVTM and CDR2 as ANQGSEA. Trimming removed 5 bases from V and 4 bases from J; junction bases left unmatched: 7. CDR3 size: 16 residues. CDR3: CSVLGGLAGGPETQYF. The CDR3 region has the DNA TGCAGCGTTCTCGGGGGACTAGCGGGAGGGCCAGAGACCCAGTACTTC.

This chain connects TRBV7-6 to TRBJ1-4, with a tentative D call TRBD1 (6 bases). The CDR3 is 13 amino acids. Germline lookup yields CDR1 SGHVS and CDR2 FNYEAQ. Trimming shortened V by 1 base and J by 16 bases, and 16 bases separated the two germline ends. CDR3 sequence: CASSLGWGGTRFF. The DNA for the CDR3 is TGTGCCAGCAGCTTAGGCTGGGGGGGCACTCGGTTTTTT.

This clonotype was detected ten times or more. The chain links TRBV4-1 to TRBJ1-2, with TRBD1 as a possible D gene (5 bases). The CDR3 sequence is 15 residues long. Germline assignment: CDR1 MGHRA and CDR2 YSYEKL. V was pared by 1 base and J by 1 base, with 10 bases between. DNA of the CDR3: TGCGCCAGCAGCCAAGTGGTACAGGATAACTATGGCTACACCTTC. Residues: CASSQVVQDNYGYTF.

There are many counts of this clonotype. The chain is built from TRBV12-3 or TRBV12-4 and TRBJ1-1; no reliable D call. CDR3 length: 15 amino acids. Trimming pared 6 bases from V and 0 bases from J, leaving 14 bases between. The CDR3: CASRPYHQVNTEAFF. The CDR3, as DNA: TGTGCCAGCAGACCCTACCATCAGGTGAACACTGAAGCTTTCTTT.

Many counts were recorded for this clonotype. The rearrangement links TRBV29-1 to TRBJ1-2; D not resolved. The CDR3 is 11 residues long. Looked up from germline, CDR1 is SQVTM and CDR2 is ANQGSEA. The V end was cut by 4 bases, the J end by 4 bases, with 7 bases between. CDR3 loop: CSVGTVYGYTF. CDR3 DNA: TGCAGCGTTGGGACCGTCTATGGCTACACCTTC.

The gene calls are TRBV18 and TRBJ2-7; 9 bases line up with TRBD2. V lost 3 bases, J lost 5 bases, and 5 bases stayed unmatched. The CDR3 sequence is 14 residues long. CDR1 and CDR2 from the germline V gene are KGHSH and LQKENI. The CDR3 DNA reads TGTGCCAGCTCACCGTCGCGGGAGGGACACGAGCAGTACTTC. Residues: CASSPSREGHEQYF.

This chain links TRBV4-1 with TRBJ1-2, with 8 bases lining up with TRBD1. There are 15 residues in the CDR3. V lost 3 bases, J lost 0 bases, and 3 bases stayed unmatched. Germline loops: CDR1 MGHRA, CDR2 YSYEKL. The DNA of the CDR3 is TGCGCCAGCAGCCAGCGACAGGGGTCTAACTATGGCTACACCTTC. It encodes CASSQRQGSNYGYTF.

This clonotype was recorded at least ten times. The chain is built from TRBV2 and TRBJ2-7; weak D call: TRBD1 (6 bases). The CDR3 runs 12 residues. CDR1 SNHLY and CDR2 FYNNEI come from the germline V gene. Trimming took off 10 bases at V and 6 bases at J, with 16 bases between the two ends. This chain's CDR3 is CATAQGQLEQYF. The DNA of the CDR3 is TGTGCCACCGCCCAGGGGCAACTCGAGCAGTACTTC.